This TCR beta chain appears in the sequencing data of a study of cytomegalovirus exposure and HLA in healthy donors. The ends were cut back, 4 bases at V and 4 bases at J, with 13 bases in the middle. In germline, CDR1 is SQVTM, CDR2 ANQGSEA. CDR3 size: 13 residues. Regarding the study as a whole: TCR beta chains numbering 164 were designated cytomegalovirus-associated.

Remarks on this clone: Its antigen is still unknown.

The PCR was carried out with 60 Vbeta primers and 13 Jbeta primers. Generated by immunoSEQ multiplex PCR, the TCRdb table keeps only in-frame clones and is missing some. The sample carries 150,000 to 200,000 clones, roughly three quarters recorded once. Sequenced sample: PBMCs. The clonotype was recovered from a male donor in good health and CMV-seronegative. The V gene is TRBV29-1, the J gene TRBJ1-2, with D hard to call. CDR3 in amino acids: CSVAREGFYGYTF. For the CDR3, the DNA is TGCAGCGTTGCCCGCGAGGGATTCTATGGCTACACCTTC.